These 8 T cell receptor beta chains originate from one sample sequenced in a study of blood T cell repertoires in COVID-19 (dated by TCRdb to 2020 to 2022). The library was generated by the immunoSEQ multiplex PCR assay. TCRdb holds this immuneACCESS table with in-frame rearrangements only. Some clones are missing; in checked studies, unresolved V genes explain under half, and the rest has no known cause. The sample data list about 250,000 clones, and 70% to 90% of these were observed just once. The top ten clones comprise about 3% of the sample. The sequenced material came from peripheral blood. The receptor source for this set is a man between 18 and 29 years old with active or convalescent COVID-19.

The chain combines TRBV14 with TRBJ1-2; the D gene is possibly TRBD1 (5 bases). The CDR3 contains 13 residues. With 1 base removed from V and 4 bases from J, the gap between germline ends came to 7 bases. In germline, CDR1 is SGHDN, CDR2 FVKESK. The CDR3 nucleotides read TGTGCCAGCAGCCAAGGACAGATCTATGGCTACACCTTC. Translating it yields CASSQGQIYGYTF.

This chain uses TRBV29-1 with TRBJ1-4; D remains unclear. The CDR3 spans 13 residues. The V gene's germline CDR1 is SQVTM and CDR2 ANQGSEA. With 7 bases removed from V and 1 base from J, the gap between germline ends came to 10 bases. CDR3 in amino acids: CSASEGTNEKLFF. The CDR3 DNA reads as TGCAGCGCTTCGGAGGGAACTAATGAAAAACTGTTTTTT.

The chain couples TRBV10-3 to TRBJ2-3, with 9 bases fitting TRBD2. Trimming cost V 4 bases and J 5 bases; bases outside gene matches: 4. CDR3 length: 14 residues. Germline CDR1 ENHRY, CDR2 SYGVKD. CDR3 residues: CAISGGRGGDTQYF. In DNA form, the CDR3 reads TGTGCCATCAGTGGAGGGCGGGGGGGAGATACGCAGTATTTT.

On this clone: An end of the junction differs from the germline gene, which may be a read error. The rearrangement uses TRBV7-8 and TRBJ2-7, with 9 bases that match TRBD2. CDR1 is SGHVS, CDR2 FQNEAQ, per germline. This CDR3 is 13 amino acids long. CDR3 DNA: TGTGCCAGCAGTTTAGCGGGAGATTACGAGCAGTACTTC. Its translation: CASSLAGDYEQYF.

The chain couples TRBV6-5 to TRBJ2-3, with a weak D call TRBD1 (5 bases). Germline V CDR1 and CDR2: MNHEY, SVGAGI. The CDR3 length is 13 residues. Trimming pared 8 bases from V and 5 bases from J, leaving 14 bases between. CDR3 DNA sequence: TGTGCCAGCCGGTGGGGCTTAGAAGATACGCAGTATTTT. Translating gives CASRWGLEDTQYF.

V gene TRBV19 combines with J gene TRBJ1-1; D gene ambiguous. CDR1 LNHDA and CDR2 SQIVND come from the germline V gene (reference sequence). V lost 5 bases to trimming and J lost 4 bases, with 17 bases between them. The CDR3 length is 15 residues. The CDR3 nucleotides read TGTGCCAGTAGTCCCCAGATCTTGAGAGGCACTGAAGCTTTCTTT. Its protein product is CASSPQILRGTEAFF.

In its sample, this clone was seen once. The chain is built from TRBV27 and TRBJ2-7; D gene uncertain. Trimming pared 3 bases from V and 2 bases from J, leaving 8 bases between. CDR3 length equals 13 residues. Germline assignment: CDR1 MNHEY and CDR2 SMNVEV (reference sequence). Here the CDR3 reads CASSFLPPYEQYF. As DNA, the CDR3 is TGTGCCAGCAGTTTCCTACCCCCCTACGAGCAGTACTTC.

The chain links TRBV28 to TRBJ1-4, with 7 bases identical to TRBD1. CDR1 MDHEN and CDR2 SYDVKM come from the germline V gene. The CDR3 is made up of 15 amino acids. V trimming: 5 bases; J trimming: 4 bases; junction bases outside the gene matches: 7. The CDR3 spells CASSPAGTDNEKLFF. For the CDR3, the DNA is TGTGCCAGCAGTCCCGCCGGGACAGATAATGAAAAACTGTTTTTT.